One sample yielded the 8 T cell receptor beta chains listed below, sequenced in a study of prognosis after radiotherapy for stage I lung cancer listed by TCRdb under 2021. TCRdb lists the instrument as Illumina HiSeq 3000. Two rounds of multiplex PCR on genomic DNA were used to amplify the TCR beta CDR3 region. In the first PCR round, primers specific to each TRBV and TRBJ gene were used, and the primer sequences were filed in Chinese patent CN105087789A. Using fastp trimming at Q25 and MiXCR clonotype assembly, TCRdb reanalyzed the public sequencing data and kept in-frame beta chains. Rows matching on CDR3 protein sequence are summarized as one entry with the most common DNA and genes. This sample has approximately 30,000 distinct CDR3 sequences in its table, and around 32% of those were observed once. More than 30% of the sample lies in the top ten. The material sequenced was PBMCs, taken before or after stereotactic body radiation therapy (not recorded which). These receptors were taken from a donor aged 50 or older with non-small cell lung cancer.

This clonotype was recorded at least ten times. The V gene is TRBV15, the J gene TRBJ1-2; D gene ambiguous. V gave up 2 bases and J gave up 5 bases, with 6 bases separating them. The V gene's germline CDR1 is LNHNV and CDR2 YYDKDF (reference sequence). The length of the CDR3 is 12 residues. CDR3 protein: CATSRRTYGYTF. CDR3 coding DNA: TGTGCCACCAGCAGACGAACATATGGCTACACCTTC.

This clonotype was detected many times. The V call is TRBV12-5, the J call TRBJ1-2, with 7 bases fitting TRBD1. In germline, CDR1 is LGHNT, CDR2 FRNRAP. V shed 5 bases and J 5 bases; nucleotides not matched to a gene: 17. CDR3 length: 17 residues. CDR3 residues: CASGPGPGGTSFYGYTF. Here the CDR3 DNA reads TGTGCTAGTGGTCCTGGGCCAGGGGGAACCTCTTTTTATGGCTACACCTTC.

This clonotype came up a few times. In DNA, the CDR3 is TGTGCCAGCTCACGAACAGGGAATTTGGACACTGAAGCTTTCTTT. Amino acids: CASSRTGNLDTEAFF. This chain links TRBV18 with TRBJ1-1; TRBD1 is a possible D gene (6 bases). The CDR3 is made up of 15 amino acids. Per the germline V gene, CDR1 is KGHSH and CDR2 is LQKENI. The V gene lost 4 bases and the J gene lost 3 bases, with 15 bases spanning the gap.

Turning to this clonotype: A read error is likely here: a far larger clone is one base away. The chain has TRBV6-8 and TRBJ2-1; D not resolved. The CDR3 runs 13 residues. Germline CDR1 and CDR2: MNHGY and SAAAGT. CDR3 sequence (DNA): TGTGTCAGCAGTCGGAACTCCTACAATGAGCAGTTCTTC. Translation gives CVSSRNSYNEQFF.

At least ten counts were recorded for this clonotype. This chain links TRBV4-2 with TRBJ1-3; no reliable D call. Germline values: CDR1 LGHNA, CDR2 YNFKEQ. The CDR3 covers 15 residues. Trimming removed 0 bases from V and 4 bases from J, with 10 bases in between. CDR3 nucleotide sequence: TGTGCCAGCAGCCAAGATCTAGGCAGAGGAAACACCATATATTTT. This translates into CASSQDLGRGNTIYF.

Note on this clonotype: A much larger clonotype is one base distant, so this may be a read error. This chain connects TRBV28 to TRBJ1-5; the D gene is possibly TRBD1 (6 bases). The CDR3 runs 15 residues. Germline-derived CDR1 and CDR2 are MDHEN and SYDVKM. V gave up 4 bases and J gave up 10 bases, with 20 bases separating them. CDR3 amino acids: CASSSLGRGTDPQHF. CDR3 sequence (DNA): TGTGCCAGCAGTTCTCTGGGCAGGGGCACGGATCCCCAGCATTTT. The entire variable domain, with the rest obtained from reference TRBV28 and TRBJ1-5, is as follows: DVKVTQSSRYLVKRTGEKVFLECVQDMDHENMFWYRQDPGLGLRLIYFSYDVKMKEKGDIPEGYSVSREKKERFSLILESASTNQTSMYLCASSSLGRGTDPQHFGDGTRLSIL.

The sample holds many counts of this clonotype. The genes are TRBV13 and TRBJ2-3; D not resolved. The V end was cut by 0 bases, the J end by 2 bases, with 6 bases between. CDR1 PRHDT and CDR2 FYEKMQ come from the germline V gene (reference sequence). The length of the CDR3 is 14 residues. Written as DNA, the CDR3 is TGTGCCAGCAGCTTAGGGACACCCACAGATACGCAGTATTTT. Translated: CASSLGTPTDTQYF.

This clonotype came up many times. J is TRBJ2-4 and V is TRBV2, with D perhaps TRBD1 or TRBD2 (5 bases each). The germline V and J ends were trimmed by 7 bases and 7 bases, with 14 bases remaining between them. CDR3 length equals 13 residues. In germline, CDR1 is SNHLY, CDR2 FYNNEI. The DNA of the CDR3 is TGTGCCAGCACAAGTACGGGGCGGAACATTCAGTACTTC. It encodes CASTSTGRNIQYF.